These T cell receptor beta chains were read from a single sample in a study of blood T cell repertoires in COVID-19. Clones were sequenced by immunoSEQ multiplex PCR, and TCRdb holds only the in-frame ones, with some missing. The data contain fewer than 400,000 clones, about 86% of them singletons. Sample: peripheral blood. The source is a man younger than 45 with active or convalescent COVID-19. The CDR3 runs from the conserved cysteine through the conserved F or W. Fields, in order: D gene, J gene, clone size, V gene, CDR3 DNA, CDR3 protein. D genes are given only for firm matches. A row's size may be missing; if present it is once, few, many or a size class.

d_gene: -
j_gene: TRBJ1-3
abundance: -
v_gene: TRBV4-3
CDR3nt: TGCGCCAGCAGCCAAGTGGGCGTGCGCACCATATATTTT
CDR3aa: CASSQVGVRTIYF

d_gene: TRBD1
j_gene: TRBJ2-5
abundance: -
v_gene: TRBV6-4
CDR3nt: TGTGCCAGCAGTGTAGTCGCAGGGGGTTTGGAGACCCAGTACTTC
CDR3aa: CASSVVAGGLETQYF

d_gene: -
j_gene: TRBJ1-3
abundance: -
v_gene: TRBV7-6
CDR3nt: TGTGCCAGCAGCTTCGGGGGGCTAAACACCATATATTTT
CDR3aa: CASSFGGLNTIYF

d_gene: TRBD1
j_gene: TRBJ2-7
abundance: -
v_gene: TRBV7-2
CDR3nt: TGTGCCAGCAGCTTAGTGGGACAGGGTCCCGAGCAGTACTTC
CDR3aa: CASSLVGQGPEQYF

d_gene: -
j_gene: TRBJ2-2
abundance: once
v_gene: TRBV10-1
CDR3nt: TGCGCCAGCAGACAGGTTCCGAACACCGGGGAGCTGTTTTTT
CDR3aa: CASRQVPNTGELFF

d_gene: TRBD1
j_gene: TRBJ1-4
abundance: -
v_gene: TRBV30
CDR3nt: TGTGCCTGGAGTCAAGGGGGCGATGAAAAACTGTTTTTT
CDR3aa: CAWSQGGDEKLFF

d_gene: -
j_gene: TRBJ1-1
abundance: -
v_gene: TRBV5-5
CDR3nt: TGTGCCAGCAGCCGTGCAGGGGTGGACGACACTGAAGCTTTCTTT
CDR3aa: CASSRAGVDDTEAFF

d_gene: -
j_gene: TRBJ1-6
abundance: -
v_gene: TRBV9
CDR3nt: TGTGCCAGCAGCGCCGGGGGGAGCTCCTATAATTCACCCCTCCACTTT
CDR3aa: CASSAGGSSYNSPLHF

d_gene: -
j_gene: TRBJ2-1
abundance: once
v_gene: TRBV3-1/TRBV3-2
CDR3nt: TGTGCCAGCAGCAACTTTGACAGATCCTACAATGAGCAGTTCTTC
CDR3aa: CASSNFDRSYNEQFF

d_gene: -
j_gene: TRBJ1-6
abundance: -
v_gene: TRBV6-2/TRBV6-3
CDR3nt: TGTGCCAGCAGTTACTCGAGGCAGGGGAATTCACCCCTCCACTTT
CDR3aa: CASSYSRQGNSPLHF

d_gene: -
j_gene: TRBJ1-1
abundance: -
v_gene: TRBV7-9
CDR3nt: TGTGCCAGCAGCTTACCGTATACGCCGAACGGGACTGAAGCTTTCTTT
CDR3aa: CASSLPYTPNGTEAFF

d_gene: TRBD1
j_gene: TRBJ2-5
abundance: -
v_gene: TRBV19
CDR3nt: TGTGCCAGTACCGCTCTGGGGACAGAGCAAGAGACCCAGTACTTC
CDR3aa: CASTALGTEQETQYF

d_gene: TRBD1
j_gene: TRBJ2-3
abundance: -
v_gene: TRBV12-3/TRBV12-4
CDR3nt: TGTGCCAGCAACAAGGGGGCGGTGGATACGCAGTATTTT
CDR3aa: CASNKGAVDTQYF

d_gene: -
j_gene: TRBJ2-2
abundance: -
v_gene: TRBV3-1/TRBV3-2
CDR3nt: TGTGCCAGCAGCCAAAACACGGGACAGAACACCGGGGAGCTGTTTTTT
CDR3aa: CASSQNTGQNTGELFF

d_gene: -
j_gene: TRBJ1-3
abundance: -
v_gene: TRBV28
CDR3nt: TGTGCCAGCAGTTTAGGGAGACCTGGAAACACCATATATTTT
CDR3aa: CASSLGRPGNTIYF

d_gene: -
j_gene: TRBJ1-2
abundance: -
v_gene: TRBV7-2
CDR3nt: TGTGCCAGCAGCGTCCCCTCTAGAACTCACACCTTC
CDR3aa: CASSVPSRTHTF

d_gene: TRBD2
j_gene: TRBJ2-7
abundance: -
v_gene: TRBV14
CDR3nt: TGTGCCAGCAGCCCTGGGACTAGCGGGAGGCCTAGAGAGCAGTACTTC
CDR3aa: CASSPGTSGRPREQYF

d_gene: -
j_gene: TRBJ1-2
abundance: -
v_gene: TRBV13
CDR3nt: TGTGCCAGCAGCCCCAGGGGCTATGGCTACACCTTC
CDR3aa: CASSPRGYGYTF

d_gene: TRBD2
j_gene: TRBJ2-1
abundance: -
v_gene: TRBV4-1
CDR3nt: TGCGCCAGCAGCCCAGGAGGTACAGCGGGAGGCACCTACAATGAGCAGTTCTTC
CDR3aa: CASSPGGTAGGTYNEQFF

d_gene: -
j_gene: TRBJ2-2
abundance: -
v_gene: TRBV27
CDR3nt: TGTGCCAGCAGTTTAGAGTATGGGCCGGGGGAGCTGTTTTTT
CDR3aa: CASSLEYGPGELFF

d_gene: TRBD2
j_gene: TRBJ2-3
abundance: -
v_gene: TRBV30
CDR3nt: TGTGCCTGGAGGCCCAGCGGGGCGACAGATACGCAGTATTTT
CDR3aa: CAWRPSGATDTQYF

d_gene: TRBD2
j_gene: TRBJ2-2
abundance: -
v_gene: TRBV9
CDR3nt: TGTGCCAGCAGCGCGCGGCCAGCGGGAGGGGCCGGGGAGCTGTTTTTT
CDR3aa: CASSARPAGGAGELFF

d_gene: TRBD2
j_gene: TRBJ2-3
abundance: few
v_gene: TRBV4-2
CDR3nt: TGTGCCAGCAGCCAAGAAGGGCTAGCGGGGGCAGATACGCAGTATTTT
CDR3aa: CASSQEGLAGADTQYF

d_gene: -
j_gene: TRBJ2-2
abundance: -
v_gene: TRBV5-4
CDR3nt: TGTGCCAGCAGCCCACCCACGGGGGGCCCGAACACCGGGGAGCTGTTTTTT
CDR3aa: CASSPPTGGPNTGELFF

d_gene: TRBD1
j_gene: TRBJ1-2
abundance: few
v_gene: TRBV20-1
CDR3nt: TGCAGTGCTAGTTGGGGGACAGGGGGTAAATCCTCCTATGGCTACACCTTC
CDR3aa: CSASWGTGGKSSYGYTF

d_gene: -
j_gene: TRBJ1-3
abundance: -
v_gene: TRBV6-4
CDR3nt: TGTGCCACCAACTCTGGAAACACCATATATTTT
CDR3aa: CATNSGNTIYF

d_gene: TRBD2
j_gene: TRBJ2-1
abundance: -
v_gene: TRBV5-1
CDR3nt: TGCGCCAGCACCAGGACTAGCGGGATCGATGAGCAGTTCTTC
CDR3aa: CASTRTSGIDEQFF

d_gene: -
j_gene: TRBJ2-1
abundance: -
v_gene: TRBV7-3
CDR3nt: TGTGCCAGCAGCTCGGGGAACGCCTACAATGAGCAGTTCTTC
CDR3aa: CASSSGNAYNEQFF

d_gene: -
j_gene: TRBJ2-3
abundance: once
v_gene: TRBV18
CDR3nt: TGTGCCAGCTCACCTCAAACAGGCCTTAGCACAGATACGCAGTATTTT
CDR3aa: CASSPQTGLSTDTQYF

d_gene: TRBD2
j_gene: TRBJ2-7
abundance: -
v_gene: TRBV13
CDR3nt: TGTGCCAGCAGCTTCGAGTCCAGCGGGGCCACCTACGAGCAGTACTTC
CDR3aa: CASSFESSGATYEQYF

d_gene: TRBD2
j_gene: TRBJ2-2
abundance: -
v_gene: TRBV24-1
CDR3nt: TGTGCCACCAAGTTCGGTCGTAGACTAGCGGGAGTCACCGGGGAGCTGTTTTTT
CDR3aa: CATKFGRRLAGVTGELFF

d_gene: -
j_gene: TRBJ2-5
abundance: -
v_gene: TRBV11-3
CDR3nt: TGTGCCAGCAGCCAGCGACCCTGGGAGACCCAGTACTTC
CDR3aa: CASSQRPWETQYF

d_gene: -
j_gene: TRBJ2-3
abundance: -
v_gene: TRBV11-3
CDR3nt: TGTGCCAGCAGCCAGACTAGGGCCACAGATACGCAGTATTTT
CDR3aa: CASSQTRATDTQYF

d_gene: TRBD1
j_gene: TRBJ2-7
abundance: -
v_gene: TRBV27
CDR3nt: TGTGCCAGCACCCCCCGGACAGGTCTCTACGAGCAGTACTTC
CDR3aa: CASTPRTGLYEQYF

d_gene: -
j_gene: TRBJ1-5
abundance: few
v_gene: TRBV19
CDR3nt: TGTGCCAGTAGGGGGAGTAATCAGCCCCAGCATTTT
CDR3aa: CASRGSNQPQHF

d_gene: -
j_gene: TRBJ1-2
abundance: -
v_gene: TRBV10-3
CDR3nt: TGTGCCATCAGCAGGACAGAATCTGGCTACACCTTC
CDR3aa: CAISRTESGYTF

d_gene: -
j_gene: TRBJ1-6
abundance: once
v_gene: TRBV6-1
CDR3nt: TGTGCCAGCAGTGTACAGATCCTCCCCTTTAATTCACCCCTCCACTTT
CDR3aa: CASSVQILPFNSPLHF

d_gene: -
j_gene: TRBJ2-3
abundance: -
v_gene: TRBV11-2
CDR3nt: TGTGCCAGCGGCCAAGAGAGGACAGATACGCAGTATTTT
CDR3aa: CASGQERTDTQYF

d_gene: -
j_gene: TRBJ1-1
abundance: -
v_gene: TRBV19
CDR3nt: TGTGCCAGTAGTATGGGCCTCATGAACACTGAAGCTTTCTTT
CDR3aa: CASSMGLMNTEAFF

d_gene: -
j_gene: TRBJ1-6
abundance: -
v_gene: TRBV9
CDR3nt: TGTGCCAGCAGCGTTGGACAGCTTAATTCACCCCTCCACTTT
CDR3aa: CASSVGQLNSPLHF

d_gene: TRBD1
j_gene: TRBJ1-5
abundance: -
v_gene: TRBV19
CDR3nt: TGTGCCAGTAGTACAGGGGGCGGCCAGCCCCAGCATTTT
CDR3aa: CASSTGGGQPQHF